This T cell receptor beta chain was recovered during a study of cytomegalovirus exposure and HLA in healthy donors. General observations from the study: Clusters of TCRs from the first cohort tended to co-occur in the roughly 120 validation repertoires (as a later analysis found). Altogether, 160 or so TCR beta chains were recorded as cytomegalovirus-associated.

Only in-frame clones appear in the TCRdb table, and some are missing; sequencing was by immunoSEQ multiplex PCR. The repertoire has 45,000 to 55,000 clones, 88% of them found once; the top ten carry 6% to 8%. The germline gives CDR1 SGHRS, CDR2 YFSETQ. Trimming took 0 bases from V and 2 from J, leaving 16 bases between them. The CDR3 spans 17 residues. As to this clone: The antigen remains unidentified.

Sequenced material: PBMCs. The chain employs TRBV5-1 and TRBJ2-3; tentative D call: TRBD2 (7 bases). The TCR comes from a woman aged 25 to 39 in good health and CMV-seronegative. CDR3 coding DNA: TGCGCCAGCAGCTTGGGGCGGGGGACAACAAACACAGATACGCAGTATTTT. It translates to CASSLGRGTTNTDTQYF.